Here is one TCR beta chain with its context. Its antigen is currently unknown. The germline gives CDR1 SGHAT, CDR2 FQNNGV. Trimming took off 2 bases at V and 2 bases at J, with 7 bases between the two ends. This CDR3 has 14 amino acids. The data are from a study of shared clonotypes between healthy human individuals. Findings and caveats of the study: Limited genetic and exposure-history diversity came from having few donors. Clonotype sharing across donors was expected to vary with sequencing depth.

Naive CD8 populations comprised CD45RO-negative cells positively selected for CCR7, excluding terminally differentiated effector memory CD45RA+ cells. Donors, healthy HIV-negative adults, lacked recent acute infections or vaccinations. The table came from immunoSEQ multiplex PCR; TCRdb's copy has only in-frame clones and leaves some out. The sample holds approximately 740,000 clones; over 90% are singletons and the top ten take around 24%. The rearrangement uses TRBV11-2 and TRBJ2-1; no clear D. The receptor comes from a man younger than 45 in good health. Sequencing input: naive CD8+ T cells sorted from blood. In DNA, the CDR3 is TGTGCCAGCAGCTTATATCGTACCTACAATGAGCAGTTCTTC. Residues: CASSLYRTYNEQFF.